Reported below is one T cell receptor (beta chain). As yet, its antigen is unknown. CDR3 length: 11 residues. The V end lost 3 bases, the J end lost 2 bases, and 1 base lay between the germline ends. Germline V lookup: CDR1 SGHTA, CDR2 FQGNSA. These data come from a study of OX40 agonist ivuxolimab in advanced cancers. Overall study context: The study treated patients with ivuxolimab, an agonistic anti-OX40 (CD134) antibody.

Study-wide results and caveats: Expansion of clones was among the lowest in partial responders at 0.1-3.0 mg/kg. Clones of CD4+ and CD8+ blood T cells grew by week 6 at doses of 0.1 to 3.0 mg/kg.

Clones were read by immunoSEQ multiplex PCR, and TCRdb kept only the in-frame ones, dropping some. The sample contains more than 50,000 clones, 94% of which appear only once. The chain joins TRBV7-2 to TRBJ2-5; D ambiguous. This TCR came from an adult with an advanced solid tumor such as melanoma, head and neck, liver or kidney cancer. Specimen: CD4+ or CD8+ T cells sorted from blood, collected in a trial of the OX40 agonist ivuxolimab. The CDR3 DNA is TGTGCCAGCAGCTTTCAAGAGACCCAGTACTTC. Encoded protein: CASSFQETQYF.